The 5 T cell receptor beta chains given below trace back to one sample, sequenced in a study of T cell repertoires in cytomegalovirus infection. TCRdb re-called the reads through MiXCR, storing one row per CDR3 protein. Among about 340,000 distinct CDR3 sequences listed, 25% to 35% were seen once. Antigens for these TCRs are unknown. The specimen comprised cultured PBMCs, sampled from culture after CMV antigen stimulation. Receptors originate from a human donor in good health (CMV status not recorded). Some clones in this sample may be carry-over from other donors' samples.

Notes on this clonotype: Germline is not matched at one junction end, which may reflect a read error. This chain connects TRBV7-9 to TRBJ2-5, with 8 bases lining up with TRBD1. The CDR3 is made up of 11 amino acids. CDR1 is SEHNR, CDR2 FQNEAQ, per germline (reference sequence). The CDR3 spells CASSLDQGANF. The CDR3, as DNA: TGTGCCAGCAGCTTAGACCAGGGGGCAAACTTC.

The sample holds a few counts of this clonotype. The chain uses TRBV28 and TRBJ1-4; 9 bases agree with TRBD1. V trimming: 6 bases; J trimming: 1 base; junction bases outside the gene matches: 9. In germline, CDR1 is MDHEN, CDR2 SYDVKM. The CDR3 length is 17 residues. CDR3 amino acids: CASSSPGTGKTNEKLFF. DNA for the CDR3: TGTGCCAGCAGCTCTCCCGGGACAGGGAAAACTAATGAAAAACTGTTTTTT.

This clonotype was counted between two and nine times. This chain uses TRBV10-3 with TRBJ1-1, with TRBD1 identical over 10 bases. There are 14 residues in the CDR3. Germline V gene lookup returns CDR1 ENHRY and CDR2 SYGVKD. V dropped 6 bases and J dropped 3; count of bases not matched to a gene: 4. The CDR3 DNA follows: TGTGCCATCAGCGACAGGGGGCCAGACACTGAAGCTTTCTTT. It encodes CAISDRGPDTEAFF.

This clonotype showed up many times. The rearrangement links TRBV7-8 to TRBJ1-4; TRBD1 is a possible D gene (5 bases). With 5 bases removed from V and 2 bases from J, the gap between germline ends came to 21 bases. CDR3 length equals 18 residues. Germline V lookup: CDR1 SGHVS, CDR2 FQNEAQ. Written as DNA, the CDR3 is TGTGCCAGCAGCCAGTACTCGGCAGGGAGTTGGACTAATGAAAAACTGTTTTTT. This sequence encodes CASSQYSAGSWTNEKLFF.

This clonotype came up many times. The CDR3 region is CASSSWAGKPYEQYF. DNA of the CDR3: TGTGCCAGCAGCTCCTGGGCGGGAAAACCCTACGAGCAGTACTTC. This sequence joins TRBV7-2 and TRBJ2-7; a weak D match, TRBD2 (6 bases). Germline CDR1 is SGHTA and CDR2 is FQGNSA. CDR3 length: 15 amino acids. V was trimmed by 4 bases and J by 2 bases, leaving 15 bases between them.